Here is one T cell receptor beta chain with its context. The antigen is undetermined. Gene and germline names: mouse. The read halts 1 residue ahead of the CDR3 end, with the missing end drawn from the germline J gene. Time point of the sample: mouse harvest day 7 after allogeneic transplant. Mouse grafts combined 10^7 T-cell-depleted bone marrow cells with 10^6 splenic CD5+ T cells. B6 (H2b) cells into BALB/c (H2d) mice; tissues taken at day 7 or 14. The data were taken from a study of tissue T cells after allogeneic stem cell transplantation. TCRdb keeps only in-frame clones here, not all; method: immunoSEQ multiplex PCR. In the table there are fewer than 10,000 clones, around 48% of which are singletons. General observations from the study: Few T cell clones were shared across patients, but motif clusters showed tissue-specific shared signatures. Only a limited share of tissue TCRs appeared in blood or spleen.

CDR3 size: 15 residues. The germline CDR1 and CDR2 sequences are KGHPV and FQNQEV (reference sequence). V was shortened by 4 bases and J by 0 bases, with 11 bases between the two germline ends. Source material: gut tissue. The V call is TRBV26, the J call TRBJ2-3, with a weak D call TRBD2 (6 bases). This TCR came from a female BALB/c mouse given C57BL/6 T cells with graft-versus-host disease after an allogeneic hematopoietic cell transplant. CDR3 loop: CASSRTVPSAETLYF. Incomplete CDR3 DNA: TGTGCCAGCAGTCGGACTGTACCTAGTGCAGAAACGCTGTAT.